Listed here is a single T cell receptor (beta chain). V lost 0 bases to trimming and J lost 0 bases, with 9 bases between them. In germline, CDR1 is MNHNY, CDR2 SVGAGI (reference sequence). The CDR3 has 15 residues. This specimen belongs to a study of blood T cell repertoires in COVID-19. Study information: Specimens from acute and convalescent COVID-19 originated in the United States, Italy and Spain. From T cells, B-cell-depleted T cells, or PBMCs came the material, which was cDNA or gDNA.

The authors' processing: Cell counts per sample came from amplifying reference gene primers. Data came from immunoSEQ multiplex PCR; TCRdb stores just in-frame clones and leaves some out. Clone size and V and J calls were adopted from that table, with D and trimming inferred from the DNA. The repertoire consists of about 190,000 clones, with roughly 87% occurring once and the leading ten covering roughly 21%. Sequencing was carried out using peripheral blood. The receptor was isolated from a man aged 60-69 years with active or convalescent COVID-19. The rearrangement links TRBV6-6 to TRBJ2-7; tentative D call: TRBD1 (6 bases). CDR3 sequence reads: CASSYSARGSYEQYF. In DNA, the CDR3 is TGTGCCAGCAGTTACTCTGCCAGGGGCTCCTACGAGCAGTACTTC.